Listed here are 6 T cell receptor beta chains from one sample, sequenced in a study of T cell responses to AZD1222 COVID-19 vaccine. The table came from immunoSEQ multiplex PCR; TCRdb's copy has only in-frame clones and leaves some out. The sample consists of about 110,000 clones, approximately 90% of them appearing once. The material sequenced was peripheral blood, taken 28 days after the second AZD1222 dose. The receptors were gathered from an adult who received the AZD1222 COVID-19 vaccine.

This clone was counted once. CDR3 residues: CASSDRAWTDTQYF. DNA for the CDR3: TGTGCCAGCAGTGACCGGGCCTGGACAGATACGCAGTATTTT. The chain has TRBV6-4 and TRBJ2-3; D gene ambiguous. The CDR3 length is 14 residues. Looked up from germline, CDR1 is MRHNA and CDR2 is SNTAGT. V was clipped by 2 bases and J by 3 bases, with 9 bases between them.

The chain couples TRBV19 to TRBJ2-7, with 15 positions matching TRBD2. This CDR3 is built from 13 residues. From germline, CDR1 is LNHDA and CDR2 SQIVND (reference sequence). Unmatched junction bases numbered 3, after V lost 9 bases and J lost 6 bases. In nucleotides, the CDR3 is TGTGCCAGCGGGGGACTAGCGGGAGGCGAGCAGTACTTC. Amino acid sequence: CASGGLAGGEQYF.

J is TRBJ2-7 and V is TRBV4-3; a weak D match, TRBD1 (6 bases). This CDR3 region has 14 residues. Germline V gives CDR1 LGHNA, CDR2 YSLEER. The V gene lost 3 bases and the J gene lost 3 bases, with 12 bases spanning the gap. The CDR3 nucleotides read TGCGCCAGCAGCCAGAAAGGGGGACGCTACGAGCAGTACTTC. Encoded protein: CASSQKGGRYEQYF.

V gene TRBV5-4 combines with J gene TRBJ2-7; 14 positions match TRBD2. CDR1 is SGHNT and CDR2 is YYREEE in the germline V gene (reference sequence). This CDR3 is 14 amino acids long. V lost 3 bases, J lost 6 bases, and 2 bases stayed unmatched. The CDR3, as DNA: TGTGCCAGCAGCTCGGGACTAGCGGGAGTCGAGCAGTACTTC. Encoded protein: CASSSGLAGVEQYF.

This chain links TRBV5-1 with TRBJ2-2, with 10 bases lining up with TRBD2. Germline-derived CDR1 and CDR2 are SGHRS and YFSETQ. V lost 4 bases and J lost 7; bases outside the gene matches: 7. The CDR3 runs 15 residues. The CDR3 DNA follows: TGCGCCAGCAGCCTGTCTAGCGGGAGTATCGGGGAGCTGTTTTTT. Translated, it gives CASSLSSGSIGELFF.

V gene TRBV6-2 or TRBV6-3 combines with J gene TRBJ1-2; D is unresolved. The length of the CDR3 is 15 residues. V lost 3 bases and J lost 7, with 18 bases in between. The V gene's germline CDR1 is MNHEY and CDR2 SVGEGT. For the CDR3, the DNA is TGTGCCAGCAGTTATTTTCTCGAGGGTCCTATTGGCTACACCTTC. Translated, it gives CASSYFLEGPIGYTF.